These 16 T cell receptor beta chains originate from one sample sequenced in a study of T cells after yellow fever vaccination. TCRdb re-derived calls from the 5' RACE reads in MiXCR, one entry per CDR3 protein. The data contain 250,000 to 350,000 distinct CDR3 sequences, around 9.3% of them singletons. The specimen was CD4+ T cells sorted from PBMCs, collected 5 days after the yellow fever booster vaccination. These receptors all stem from a man aged 18 to 30 who received the YFV17D yellow fever vaccine.

The rearrangement links TRBV5-1 to TRBJ1-5; possibly TRBD1 for D (5 bases). CDR3 length equals 15 residues. Germline CDR1 is SGHRS and CDR2 is YFSETQ. Trimming removed 8 bases from V and 8 bases from J, with 23 bases in between. The CDR3 bases are TGCGCCAGTGCCTTTGTCTCAGGACAAGATGAGCCCCAGCATTTT. This sequence encodes CASAFVSGQDEPQHF.

The V and J genes are TRBV7-2 and TRBJ2-1; 9 positions agree with TRBD1. V lost 5 bases, J lost 4 bases, and 6 bases stayed unmatched. This CDR3 is 15 amino acids long. Germline assignment: CDR1 SGHTA and CDR2 FQGNSA. The CDR3 sequence: CASSPGQGRYNEQFF. As DNA, the CDR3 is TGTGCCAGCAGCCCGGGACAGGGTCGTTACAATGAGCAGTTCTTC.

This clonotype was observed many times. The CDR3 nucleotides are TGCGCCAGCAGCCATGATAACAGGGACACCGGGGAGCTGTTTTTT. Translated, it gives CASSHDNRDTGELFF. The rearrangement uses TRBV4-3 and TRBJ2-2; maybe TRBD1 (6 bases). The germline gives CDR1 LGHNA, CDR2 YSLEER. The CDR3 is made up of 15 amino acids. With 3 bases removed from V and 3 bases from J, the gap between germline ends came to 11 bases.

This clonotype was counted ten times or more. This chain connects TRBV11-2 to TRBJ2-5, with 7 positions matching TRBD1. The CDR3 runs 16 residues. V was pared by 8 bases and J by 5 bases, with 17 bases of the junction left unmatched. Germline V CDR1 and CDR2: SGHAT, FQNNGV. The CDR3 DNA reads as TGTGCCAGCCGCCCGAGGACAGGTTTCTATTCTGAGACCCAGTACTTC. It encodes CASRPRTGFYSETQYF.

This clonotype has a handful of counts. This chain uses TRBV7-3 with TRBJ2-1, with a possible D match to TRBD2 (5 bases). Germline lookup yields CDR1 SGHTA and CDR2 FQGTGA. The length of the CDR3 is 12 residues. V dropped 5 bases and J dropped 12 bases, with 14 bases sitting between them. The CDR3 here is CASSALGRGQFF. The CDR3 nucleotides read TGTGCCAGCAGCGCCCTAGGCCGGGGGCAGTTCTTC.

This chain connects TRBV12-3 or TRBV12-4 to TRBJ1-5, with D uncertain. V lost 6 bases and J 5 bases, leaving 11 bases between the germline ends. The CDR3 sequence is 13 residues long. The CDR3 region is CASRITGDQPQHF. The DNA for the CDR3 is TGTGCCAGCAGGATCACCGGGGATCAGCCCCAGCATTTT.

This clonotype was picked up many times. The J gene is TRBJ2-5, the V gene TRBV27, with 7 bases identical to TRBD1. Looked up from germline, CDR1 is MNHEY and CDR2 is SMNVEV (reference sequence). The junction had 8 bases not matched to a gene; V was cut back by 6 bases and J by 1 base. This CDR3 is 15 amino acids long. CDR3 nucleotides: TGTGCCAGCAGCGACAGGGATTTGGCCCAAGAGACCCAGTACTTC. It encodes CASSDRDLAQETQYF.

The J gene is TRBJ2-6, the V gene TRBV7-3; D possibly uses TRBD1 or TRBD2 (6 bases each). V lost 4 bases to trimming and J lost 4 bases, with 8 bases between them. The CDR3 loop spans 14 amino acids. Germline V gene sequence: CDR1 SGHTA, CDR2 FQGTGA. This CDR3 is CASSSGAGANVLTF. DNA of the CDR3: TGTGCCAGCAGCTCGGGGGCCGGGGCCAACGTCCTGACTTTC.

This clonotype occurred a few times. The gene calls are TRBV29-1 and TRBJ2-3; D unclear. V gave up 3 bases and J gave up 2 bases, with 12 bases separating them. The CDR3 covers 14 residues. Germline CDR1 reads SQVTM; CDR2 reads ANQGSEA. CDR3 DNA: TGCAGCGTTGATAGTGCGGTAGTCACAGATACGCAGTATTTT. Its protein is CSVDSAVVTDTQYF.

The genes are TRBV5-1 and TRBJ1-6, with TRBD1 matching 8 bases. The germline CDR1 and CDR2 sequences are SGHRS and YFSETQ. The CDR3 covers 15 residues. V dropped 1 base and J dropped 7; count of bases not matched to a gene: 4. The CDR3 sequence is CASSLMDRENSPLHF. CDR3 coding DNA: TGCGCCAGCAGCTTGATGGACAGGGAAAATTCACCCCTCCACTTT.

V gene TRBV9 combines with J gene TRBJ2-3; TRBD2 agrees at 7 bases. CDR1 is SGDLS and CDR2 is YYNGEE in the germline V gene. The CDR3 has 16 residues. Trimming removed 3 bases from V and 0 bases from J; junction bases left unmatched: 7. The CDR3 loop reads CASSAGSSGSTDTQYF. In nucleotides, the CDR3 is TGTGCCAGCAGCGCGGGGTCTAGCGGTAGCACAGATACGCAGTATTTT. The whole variable domain, filled in from reference TRBV9 and TRBJ2-3, reads DSGVTQTPKHLITATGQRVTLRCSPRSGDLSVYWYQQSLDQGLQFLIQYYNGEERAKGNILERFSAQQFPDLHSELNLSSLELGDSALYFCASSAGSSGSTDTQYFGPGTRLTVL.

The chain uses TRBV5-1 and TRBJ1-1; no clear D gene. V was shortened by 2 bases and J by 2 bases, with 10 bases between the two germline ends. This CDR3 region has 14 residues. The germline V gene has CDR1 SGHRS and CDR2 YFSETQ. As DNA, the CDR3 is TGCGCCAGCAGCTTAAATCCGGGTAACACTGAAGCTTTCTTT. This encodes CASSLNPGNTEAFF.

This chain uses TRBV18 with TRBJ2-7; perhaps D is TRBD1 or TRBD2 (5 bases each). V lost 2 bases to trimming and J lost 5 bases, with 10 bases between them. Germline lookup yields CDR1 KGHSH and CDR2 LQKENI. The CDR3 is made up of 13 amino acids. This chain's CDR3 is CASSPLGVDEQYV. Written as DNA, the CDR3 is TGTGCCAGCTCACCATTGGGGGTTGACGAGCAGTACGTC.

This clonotype has a count of ten or more. V gene TRBV5-5 combines with J gene TRBJ2-3; D is perhaps TRBD2 (7 bases). V was shortened by 2 bases and J by 6 bases, with 16 bases between the two germline ends. The CDR3 has 15 residues. Germline V gene lookup returns CDR1 SGHKS and CDR2 YYEKEE (reference sequence). The CDR3 sequence: CASSLRGASPDTQYF. In DNA form, the CDR3 reads TGTGCCAGCAGCTTACGGGGGGCAAGCCCCGATACGCAGTATTTT.

This clonotype has more than one count but fewer than ten. J is TRBJ2-2 and V is TRBV19; weak D call: TRBD2 (6 bases). V lost 6 bases and J 6 bases, leaving 14 bases between the germline ends. CDR1 and CDR2 from the germline V gene are LNHDA and SQIVND (reference sequence). The CDR3 is 14 residues long. The CDR3 DNA follows: TGTGCCAGTAGGACGACGGGAGAGGCCGGGGAGCTGTTTTTT. Protein sequence: CASRTTGEAGELFF.

The sample holds a few counts of this clonotype. The chain carries TRBV12-3 or TRBV12-4 and TRBJ1-4; D remains unclear. The V end was cut by 6 bases, the J end by 0 bases, with 11 bases between. The length of the CDR3 is 15 residues. Here the CDR3 reads CASSLSSTTNEKLFF. The DNA for the CDR3 is TGTGCCAGCAGCCTCTCTAGCACAACTAATGAAAAACTGTTTTTT.